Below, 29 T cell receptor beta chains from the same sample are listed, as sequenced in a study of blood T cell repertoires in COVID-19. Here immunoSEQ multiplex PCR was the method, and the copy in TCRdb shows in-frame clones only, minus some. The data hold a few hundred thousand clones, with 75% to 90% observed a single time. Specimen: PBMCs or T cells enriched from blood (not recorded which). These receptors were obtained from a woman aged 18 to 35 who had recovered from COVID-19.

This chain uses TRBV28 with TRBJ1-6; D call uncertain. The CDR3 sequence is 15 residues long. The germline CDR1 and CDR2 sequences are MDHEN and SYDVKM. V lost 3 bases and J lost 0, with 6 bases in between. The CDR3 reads CASSLISSYNSPLHF. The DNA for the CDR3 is TGTGCCAGCAGTTTGATCAGCTCCTATAATTCACCCCTCCACTTT. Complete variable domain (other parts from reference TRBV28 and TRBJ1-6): DVKVTQSSRYLVKRTGEKVFLECVQDMDHENMFWYRQDPGLGLRLIYFSYDVKMKEKGDIPEGYSVSREKKERFSLILESASTNQTSMYLCASSLISSYNSPLHFGNGTRLTVT.

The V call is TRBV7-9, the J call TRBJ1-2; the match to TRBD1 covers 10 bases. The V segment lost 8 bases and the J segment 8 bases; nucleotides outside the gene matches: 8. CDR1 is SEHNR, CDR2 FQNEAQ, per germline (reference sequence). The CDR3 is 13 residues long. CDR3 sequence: CASRRGQGNGYTF. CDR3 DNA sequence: TGTGCCAGCCGCCGGGGACAGGGGAACGGCTACACCTTC.

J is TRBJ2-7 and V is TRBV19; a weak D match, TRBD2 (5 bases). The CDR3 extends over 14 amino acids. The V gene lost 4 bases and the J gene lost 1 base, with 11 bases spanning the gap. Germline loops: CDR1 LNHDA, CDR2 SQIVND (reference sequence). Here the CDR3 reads CASSTARGSYEQYF. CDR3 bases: TGTGCCAGTAGTACAGCCCGGGGATCCTACGAGCAGTACTTC. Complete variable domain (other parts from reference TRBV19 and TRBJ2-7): DGGITQSPKYLFRKEGQNVTLSCEQNLNHDAMYWYRQDPGQGLRLIYYSQIVNDFQKGDIAEGYSVSREKKESFPLTVTSAQKNPTAFYLCASSTARGSYEQYFGPGTRLTVT.

The CDR3 DNA sequence: TGTGCCACCAGCAGAGGTTCGGGACAGGGGCGAAACGAGCAGTACTTC. Translation gives CATSRGSGQGRNEQYF. This chain links TRBV15 with TRBJ2-7; 10 bases align to TRBD1. In germline, CDR1 is LNHNV, CDR2 YYDKDF (reference sequence). The CDR3 has 16 amino acids. With 1 base clipped from V and 5 bases from J, the junction kept 8 bases outside the gene matches.

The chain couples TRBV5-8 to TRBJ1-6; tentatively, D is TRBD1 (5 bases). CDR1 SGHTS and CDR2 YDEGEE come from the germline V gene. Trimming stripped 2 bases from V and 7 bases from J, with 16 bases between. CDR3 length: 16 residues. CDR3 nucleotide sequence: TGTGCCAGCAGCTTTACCGGGAGGGGTGGGAATTCACCCCTCCACTTT. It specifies CASSFTGRGGNSPLHF.

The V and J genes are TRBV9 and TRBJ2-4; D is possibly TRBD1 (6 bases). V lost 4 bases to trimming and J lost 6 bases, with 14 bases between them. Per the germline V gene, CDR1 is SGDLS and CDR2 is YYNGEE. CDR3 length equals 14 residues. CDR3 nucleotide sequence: TGTGCCAGCAGCTTTACAGGGTCAGGAAACATTCAGTACTTC. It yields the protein CASSFTGSGNIQYF.

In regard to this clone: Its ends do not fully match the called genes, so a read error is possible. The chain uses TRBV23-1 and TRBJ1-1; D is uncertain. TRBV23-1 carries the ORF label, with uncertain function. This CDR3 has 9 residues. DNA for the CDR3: TGCGCCAGCAGTCAAGAGAGGAGCTTT. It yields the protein CASSQERSF.

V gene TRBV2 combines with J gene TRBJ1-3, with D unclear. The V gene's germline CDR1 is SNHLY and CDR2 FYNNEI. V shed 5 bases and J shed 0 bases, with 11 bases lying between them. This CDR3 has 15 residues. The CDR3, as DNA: TGTGCCAGCAGTTTGGCCCGAACCTCTGGAAACACCATATATTTT. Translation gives CASSLARTSGNTIYF.

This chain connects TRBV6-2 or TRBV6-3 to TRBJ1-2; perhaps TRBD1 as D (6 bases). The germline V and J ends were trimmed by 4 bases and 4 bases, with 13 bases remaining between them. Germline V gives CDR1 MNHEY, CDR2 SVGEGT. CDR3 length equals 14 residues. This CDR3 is CASSFTRGSYGYTF. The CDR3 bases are TGTGCCAGCAGTTTCACCAGGGGCTCCTATGGCTACACCTTC.

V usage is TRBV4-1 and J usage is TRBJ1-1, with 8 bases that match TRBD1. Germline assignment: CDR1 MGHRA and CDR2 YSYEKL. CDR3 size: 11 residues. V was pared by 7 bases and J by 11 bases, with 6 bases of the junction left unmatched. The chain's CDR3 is CASKGQGGAFF. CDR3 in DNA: TGCGCCAGCAAAGGACAGGGTGGGGCTTTCTTT.

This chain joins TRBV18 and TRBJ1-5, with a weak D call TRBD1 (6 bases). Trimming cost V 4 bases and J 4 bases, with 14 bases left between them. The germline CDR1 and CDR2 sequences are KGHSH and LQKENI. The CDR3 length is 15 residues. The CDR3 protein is CASSLYYRDNQPQHF. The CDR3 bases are TGTGCCAGCTCACTTTATTACAGGGATAATCAGCCCCAGCATTTT.

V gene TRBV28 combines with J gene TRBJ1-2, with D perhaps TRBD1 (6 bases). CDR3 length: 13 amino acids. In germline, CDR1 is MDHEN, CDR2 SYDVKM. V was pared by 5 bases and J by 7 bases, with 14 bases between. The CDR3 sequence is CASSTPGVRGYTF. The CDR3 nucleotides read TGTGCCAGCAGTACCCCAGGGGTTCGTGGCTACACCTTC.

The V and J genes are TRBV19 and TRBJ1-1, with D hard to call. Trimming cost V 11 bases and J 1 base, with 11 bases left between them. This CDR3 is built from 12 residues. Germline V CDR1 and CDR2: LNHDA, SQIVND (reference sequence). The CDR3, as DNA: TGTGCCGGTGGGGAGCGGAACACTGAAGCTTTCTTT. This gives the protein CAGGERNTEAFF.

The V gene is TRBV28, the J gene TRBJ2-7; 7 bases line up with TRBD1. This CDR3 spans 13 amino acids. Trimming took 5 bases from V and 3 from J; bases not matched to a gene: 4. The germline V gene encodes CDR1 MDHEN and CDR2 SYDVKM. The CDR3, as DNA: TGTGCCAGCAGTGAAGGGGGCAGCTACGAGCAGTACTTC. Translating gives CASSEGGSYEQYF.

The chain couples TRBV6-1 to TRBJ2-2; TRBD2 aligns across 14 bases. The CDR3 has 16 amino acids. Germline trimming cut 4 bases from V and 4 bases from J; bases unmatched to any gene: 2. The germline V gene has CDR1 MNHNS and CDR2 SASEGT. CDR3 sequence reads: CASSGTSGGSTGELFF. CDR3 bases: TGTGCCAGCAGTGGGACTAGCGGGGGGAGCACCGGGGAGCTGTTTTTT.

In nucleotides, the CDR3 is TGTGCCAGCAGCGAGGGACAGGGGGGCTATGGCTACACCTTC. Translation: CASSEGQGGYGYTF. The gene calls are TRBV7-3 and TRBJ1-2; TRBD1 aligns across 11 bases. The V gene's germline CDR1 is SGHTA and CDR2 FQGTGA. Trimming at V came to 5 bases and at J to 4 bases, leaving 3 bases not matched to a gene. The CDR3 is 14 amino acids.

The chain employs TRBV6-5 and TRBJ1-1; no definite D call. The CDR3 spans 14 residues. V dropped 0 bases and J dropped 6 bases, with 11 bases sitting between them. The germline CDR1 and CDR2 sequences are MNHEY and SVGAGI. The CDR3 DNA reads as TGTGCCAGCAGTTACTCAGGAGGAGGACCTGAAGCTTTCTTT. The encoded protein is CASSYSGGGPEAFF.

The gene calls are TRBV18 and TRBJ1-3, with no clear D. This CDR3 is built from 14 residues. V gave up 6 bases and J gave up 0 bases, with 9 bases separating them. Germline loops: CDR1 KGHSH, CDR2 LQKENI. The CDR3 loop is CASSGRDSGNTIYF. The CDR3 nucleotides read TGTGCCAGCTCCGGGCGGGACTCTGGAAACACCATATATTTT.

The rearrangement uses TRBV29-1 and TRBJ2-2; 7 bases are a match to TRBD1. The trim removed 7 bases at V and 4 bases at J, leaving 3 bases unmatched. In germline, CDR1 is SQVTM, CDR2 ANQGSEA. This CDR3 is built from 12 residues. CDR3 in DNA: TGCAGCGCCCCAGGGGGCACCGGGGAGCTGTTTTTT. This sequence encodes CSAPGGTGELFF.

The CDR3 sequence is CASRGDRGDQPQHF. The CDR3 DNA is TGCGCCAGCAGGGGGGACAGGGGAGATCAGCCCCAGCATTTT. The chain has TRBV10-2 and TRBJ1-5, with 10 nucleotides matching TRBD1. The CDR3 has 14 amino acids. Germline assignment: CDR1 WSHSY and CDR2 SAAADI. Trimming took 6 bases from V and 5 from J; bases not matched to a gene: 4.

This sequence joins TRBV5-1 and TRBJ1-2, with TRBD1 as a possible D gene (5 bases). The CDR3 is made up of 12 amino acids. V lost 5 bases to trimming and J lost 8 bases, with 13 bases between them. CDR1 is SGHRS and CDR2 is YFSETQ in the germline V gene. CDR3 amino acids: CASRDTLEGYTF. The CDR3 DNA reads TGCGCCAGCAGGGACACCCTCGAGGGCTACACCTTC.

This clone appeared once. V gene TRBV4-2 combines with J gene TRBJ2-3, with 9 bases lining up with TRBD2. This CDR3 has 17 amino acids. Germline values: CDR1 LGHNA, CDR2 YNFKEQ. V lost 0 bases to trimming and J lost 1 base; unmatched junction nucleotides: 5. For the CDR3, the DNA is TGTGCCAGCAGCCAAGAAGTGATAGCGGGGGGCACAGATACGCAGTATTTT. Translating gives CASSQEVIAGGTDTQYF.

The CDR3 sequence is CASSLVSYGADTQYF. As DNA, the CDR3 is TGTGCCAGCAGCTTGGTTTCATACGGGGCAGATACGCAGTATTTT. This chain joins TRBV5-6 and TRBJ2-3, with D perhaps matching TRBD2 (5 bases). The CDR3 length is 15 residues. Germline CDR1 reads SGHDT; CDR2 reads YYEEEE. Trimming left V 0 bases short and J 4 bases short, with 12 bases between.

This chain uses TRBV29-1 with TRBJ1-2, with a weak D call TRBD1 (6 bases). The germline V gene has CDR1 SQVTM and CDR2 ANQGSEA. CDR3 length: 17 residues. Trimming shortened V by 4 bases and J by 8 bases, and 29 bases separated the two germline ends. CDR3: CSVGSMGPGHPPGGYTF. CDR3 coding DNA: TGCAGCGTTGGGAGTATGGGGCCGGGACATCCGCCCGGAGGCTACACCTTC.

The CDR3 sequence is CASSLEGRGSDTQYF. The CDR3 nucleotides are TGTGCCAGCAGCTTAGAGGGCAGGGGCTCAGATACGCAGTATTTT. The chain joins TRBV11-2 to TRBJ2-3, with TRBD1 as a possible D gene (6 bases). Between the trimmed V and J ends, which lost 0 bases and 4 bases, there was a span of 11 bases. Germline assignment: CDR1 SGHAT and CDR2 FQNNGV. The CDR3 totals 15 residues.

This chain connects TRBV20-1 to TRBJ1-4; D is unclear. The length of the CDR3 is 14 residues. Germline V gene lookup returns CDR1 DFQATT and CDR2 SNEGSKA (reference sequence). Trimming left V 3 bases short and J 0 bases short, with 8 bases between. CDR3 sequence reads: CSASVEATNEKLFF. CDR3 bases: TGCAGTGCTAGTGTTGAGGCAACTAATGAAAAACTGTTTTTT.

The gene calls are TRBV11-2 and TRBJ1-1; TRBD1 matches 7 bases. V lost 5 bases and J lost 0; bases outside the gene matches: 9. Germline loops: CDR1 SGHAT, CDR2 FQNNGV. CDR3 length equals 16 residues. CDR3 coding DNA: TGTGCCAGCAGCCGGTTGACAGGGCCCATGAACACTGAAGCTTTCTTT. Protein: CASSRLTGPMNTEAFF.

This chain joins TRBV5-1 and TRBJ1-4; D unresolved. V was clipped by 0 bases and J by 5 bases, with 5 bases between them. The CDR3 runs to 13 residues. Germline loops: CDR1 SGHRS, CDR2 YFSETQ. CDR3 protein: CASSLDKNEKLFF. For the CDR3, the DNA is TGCGCCAGCAGCTTGGACAAGAATGAAAAACTGTTTTTT.

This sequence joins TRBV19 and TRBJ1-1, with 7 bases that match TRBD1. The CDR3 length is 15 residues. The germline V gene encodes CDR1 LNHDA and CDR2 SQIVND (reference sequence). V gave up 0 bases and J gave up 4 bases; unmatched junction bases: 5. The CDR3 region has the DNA TGTGCCAGTAGTATAGACCCCGCAGGGGGCACTGAAGCTTTCTTT. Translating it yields CASSIDPAGGTEAFF.